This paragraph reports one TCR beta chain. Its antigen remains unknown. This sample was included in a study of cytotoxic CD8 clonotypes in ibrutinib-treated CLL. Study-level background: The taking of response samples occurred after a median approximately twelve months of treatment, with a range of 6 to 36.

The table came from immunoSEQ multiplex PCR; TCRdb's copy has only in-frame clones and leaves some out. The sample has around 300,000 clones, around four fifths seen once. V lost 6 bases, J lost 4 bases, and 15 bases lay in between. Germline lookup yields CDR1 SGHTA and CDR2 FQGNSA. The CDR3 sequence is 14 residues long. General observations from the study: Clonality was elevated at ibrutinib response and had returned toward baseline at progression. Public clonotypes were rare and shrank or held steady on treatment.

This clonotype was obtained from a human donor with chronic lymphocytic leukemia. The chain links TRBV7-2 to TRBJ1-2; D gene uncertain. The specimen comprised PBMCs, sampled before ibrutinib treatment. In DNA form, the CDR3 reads TGTGCCAGCAGGCAAAACAGCGTTTTCTATGGCTACACCTTC. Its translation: CASRQNSVFYGYTF.